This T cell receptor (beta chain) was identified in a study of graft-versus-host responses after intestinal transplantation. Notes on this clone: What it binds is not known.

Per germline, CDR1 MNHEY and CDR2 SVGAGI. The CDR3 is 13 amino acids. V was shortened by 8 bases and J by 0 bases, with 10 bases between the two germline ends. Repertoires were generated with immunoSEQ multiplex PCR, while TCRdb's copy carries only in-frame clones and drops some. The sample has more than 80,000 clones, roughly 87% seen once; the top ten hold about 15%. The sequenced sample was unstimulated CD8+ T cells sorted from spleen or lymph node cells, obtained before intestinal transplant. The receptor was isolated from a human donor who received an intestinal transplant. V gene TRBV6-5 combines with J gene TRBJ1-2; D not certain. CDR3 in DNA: TGTGCCAGCTTCGGTACAGCTAACTATGGCTACACCTTC. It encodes CASFGTANYGYTF.